The 8 T cell receptor beta chains reported below all come from one sample, sequenced in a study of identical twins. TCRdb passed the 5' RACE reads through MiXCR, listing each CDR3 protein once. Altogether 1.5 million to 2 million distinct CDR3 sequences are present, about 31% being singletons, with the ten largest covering roughly 0.3%. Material for sequencing was cord blood. The receptors here all came from a newborn girl in good health.

The rearrangement joins TRBV4-1 to TRBJ1-3, with D tentatively TRBD1 (5 bases). This CDR3 comprises 17 residues. Trimming took off 1 base at V and 0 bases at J, with 13 bases between the two ends. Germline V gene lookup returns CDR1 MGHRA and CDR2 YSYEKL. For the CDR3, the DNA is TGCGCCAGCAGCCAAGCTCGGGACCGCTACTCTGGAAACACCATATATTTT. Its translation is CASSQARDRYSGNTIYF.

In its sample, this clonotype was seen a few times. The chain couples TRBV12-3 or TRBV12-4 to TRBJ2-1, with 8 nucleotides matching TRBD2. Unmatched junction bases numbered 12, after V lost 7 bases and J lost 4 bases. This CDR3 region has 16 residues. The CDR3 sequence is CASTLSGSAEYNEQFF. The CDR3 DNA reads TGTGCCAGCACCTTAAGCGGGAGTGCGGAATACAATGAGCAGTTCTTC.

This chain uses TRBV7-9 with TRBJ1-5, with 8 positions matching TRBD1. Germline V gives CDR1 SEHNR, CDR2 FQNEAQ (reference sequence). With 4 bases clipped from V and 6 bases from J, the junction kept 8 bases outside the gene matches. The CDR3 contains 15 residues. The chain's CDR3 is CASSSSDRGGQPQHF. CDR3 in DNA: TGTGCCAGCAGCTCCTCAGACAGGGGAGGTCAGCCCCAGCATTTT.

Of note for this clonotype: A read error may be the cause here, since a much bigger clone is one base away. This chain joins TRBV10-3 and TRBJ2-7, with a weak D call TRBD1 (6 bases). CDR1 and CDR2 from the germline V gene are ENHRY and SYGVKD. This CDR3 is built from 13 residues. The DNA of the CDR3 is TGTGCCATCAGAGAACAGGGCCCCTACGACCAGTACTTC. Encoded protein: CAIREQGPYDQYF.

The J gene is TRBJ2-1, the V gene TRBV19, with 8 bases fitting TRBD2. This CDR3 is 14 amino acids long. Unmatched junction bases numbered 5, after V lost 7 bases and J lost 3 bases. The V gene's germline CDR1 is LNHDA and CDR2 SQIVND (reference sequence). As DNA, the CDR3 is TGTGCCAGTAAGTTAGCGGGGATCTACAATGAGCAGTTCTTC. This translates into CASKLAGIYNEQFF.

CDR3 DNA sequence: TGTGCCAGCAGCCATTTTCGAGGGGGCTCGGTCACAGATACGCAGTATTTT. Translation: CASSHFRGGSVTDTQYF. The V and J genes are TRBV14 and TRBJ2-3, with TRBD1 identical over 7 bases. The germline gives CDR1 SGHDN, CDR2 FVKESK. Trimming took 3 bases from V and 2 from J; bases not matched to a gene: 11. This CDR3 comprises 17 residues.

This chain uses TRBV18 with TRBJ2-5, with D possibly being TRBD1 (6 bases). The CDR3 extends over 17 amino acids. Germline V lookup: CDR1 KGHSH, CDR2 LQKENI. Trimming removed 4 bases at V and 0 bases at J, with 18 bases between. The CDR3 loop is CASSRGRNFPHQETQYF. CDR3 DNA: TGTGCCAGCTCACGGGGGCGTAACTTTCCTCACCAAGAGACCCAGTACTTC.

Comments on this clonotype: The DNA is omitted, as the CDR3 cannot be located on it reliably, and the CDR3 follows TCRdb's listing. This chain joins TRBV6-1 and TRBJ1-2; the listed D gene, TRBD1, was not tested against the DNA. Germline V gene data show CDR1 as MNHNS and CDR2 as SASEGT. 21 amino acids form the CDR3, both terminal residues included. CDR3 in amino acids: CASSEVGGSSYNEQFFGRDTF.